Listed here are 19 T cell receptor beta chains from one sample, sequenced in a study of cytomegalovirus exposure and HLA in healthy donors. Here immunoSEQ multiplex PCR was the method, and the copy in TCRdb shows in-frame clones only, minus some. Among over 150,000 clones listed, roughly 91% were seen once. The sample consisted of PBMCs. The receptors were sampled from a young man in good health and CMV-seropositive.

V usage is TRBV7-3 and J usage is TRBJ2-7; D is possibly TRBD1 (6 bases). CDR1 and CDR2 from the germline V gene are SGHTA and FQGTGA. The CDR3 consists of 15 residues. V was clipped by 1 base and J by 2 bases, with 12 bases between them. The CDR3, as DNA: TGTGCCAGCAGCTTAAGCGCAGGGGCGGCCTACGAGCAGTACTTC. Protein sequence: CASSLSAGAAYEQYF.

The chain joins TRBV27 to TRBJ1-2, with D perhaps matching TRBD1 (6 bases). Germline values: CDR1 MNHEY, CDR2 SMNVEV (reference sequence). This CDR3 spans 12 amino acids. V lost 5 bases, J lost 2 bases, and 6 bases lay in between. The CDR3 is CASSGQNYGYTF. CDR3 coding DNA: TGTGCCAGCAGTGGACAGAACTATGGCTACACCTTC.

The chain joins TRBV30 to TRBJ1-2; the match to TRBD1 covers 10 bases. CDR3 size: 13 residues. Trimming cost V 0 bases and J 8 bases; bases outside gene matches: 3. From germline, CDR1 is GTSNPN and CDR2 SVGIG (reference sequence). As DNA, the CDR3 is TGTGCCTGGAGTGTCGGGACAGGGGAAGGCTACACCTTC. This gives the protein CAWSVGTGEGYTF.

The V call is TRBV11-1, the J call TRBJ2-5; TRBD2 matches 16 bases. V shed 4 bases and J 9 bases; nucleotides not matched to a gene: 5. This CDR3 contains 15 residues. Germline lookup yields CDR1 SGHAT and CDR2 FQDESV (reference sequence). CDR3 region: CASSSEGLAGGAQYF. The CDR3 nucleotides read TGTGCCAGCAGCTCGGAGGGACTAGCGGGAGGGGCCCAGTACTTC.

The rearrangement joins TRBV28 to TRBJ2-1, with TRBD2 matching over 9 bases. Germline CDR1 reads MDHEN; CDR2 reads SYDVKM. The CDR3 sequence is 15 residues long. With 6 bases clipped from V and 5 bases from J, the junction kept 8 bases outside the gene matches. Here the CDR3 reads CASRTSGQHNNEQFF. Here the CDR3 DNA reads TGTGCCAGCAGGACTAGCGGCCAACATAACAATGAGCAGTTCTTC. The entire variable domain, with the rest obtained from reference TRBV28 and TRBJ2-1, is as follows: DVKVTQSSRYLVKRTGEKVFLECVQDMDHENMFWYRQDPGLGLRLIYFSYDVKMKEKGDIPEGYSVSREKKERFSLILESASTNQTSMYLCASRTSGQHNNEQFFGPGTRLTVL.

The chain's CDR3 is CASSDGQGHQPQHF. The CDR3 region has the DNA TGTGCCAGCAGTGATGGACAGGGACACCAGCCCCAGCATTTT. The rearrangement joins TRBV6-1 to TRBJ1-5; 8 bases agree with TRBD1. The trim removed 3 bases at V and 7 bases at J, leaving 5 bases unmatched. Germline V CDR1 and CDR2: MNHNS, SASEGT. The CDR3 length is 14 residues.

In this sample, this clone turned up once. This rearrangement joins TRBV7-3 to TRBJ2-5, with D possibly being TRBD2 (5 bases). This CDR3 is built from 13 residues. V was shortened by 5 bases and J by 5 bases, with 12 bases between the two germline ends. CDR1 SGHTA and CDR2 FQGTGA come from the germline V gene. CDR3 sequence (DNA): TGTGCCAGCAGCCCGGACTCCCGGGAGACCCAGTACTTC. This codes for CASSPDSRETQYF.

The chain links TRBV5-5 to TRBJ1-2; D is possibly TRBD1 (5 bases). The V end was cut by 0 bases, the J end by 9 bases, with 12 bases between. Germline values: CDR1 SGHKS, CDR2 YYEKEE (reference sequence). The CDR3 extends over 13 amino acids. The CDR3 nucleotides are TGTGCCAGCAGCTTGGAGGGCAGGGCACGCTACACCTTC. Protein: CASSLEGRARYTF. Complete variable domain (other parts from reference TRBV5-5 and TRBJ1-2): DAGVTQSPTHLIKTRGQQVTLRCSPISGHKSVSWYQQVLGQGPQFIFQYYEKEERGRGNFPDRFSARQFPNYSSELNVNALLLGDSALYLCASSLEGRARYTFGSGTRLTVV.

This CDR3 is CASSLGPRLAGFNEQFF. The CDR3 DNA follows: TGTGCCAGCAGCTTAGGTCCTCGACTAGCGGGATTTAATGAGCAGTTCTTC. The chain has TRBV11-2 and TRBJ2-1; the match to TRBD2 covers 11 bases. In germline, CDR1 is SGHAT, CDR2 FQNNGV. The CDR3 sequence is 17 residues long. Trimming removed 1 base from V and 7 bases from J; junction bases left unmatched: 9.

CDR3 region: CASSPRASVGLNPTDTQYF. The CDR3 DNA sequence: TGTGCCAGCTCACCACGGGCGTCCGTGGGACTAAACCCCACAGATACGCAGTATTTT. V is TRBV18 and J is TRBJ2-3, with 7 bases fitting TRBD2. The CDR3 runs to 19 residues. With V trimmed by 1 base and J by 2 bases, 15 bases remained unmatched. In germline, CDR1 is KGHSH, CDR2 LQKENI.

The CDR3 loop reads CASSELLAGDGYWNEQFF. CDR3 DNA: TGTGCCAGCAGTGAACTACTAGCGGGAGATGGGTATTGGAATGAGCAGTTCTTC. This chain links TRBV2 with TRBJ2-1; TRBD2 aligns across 11 bases. The germline V gene has CDR1 SNHLY and CDR2 FYNNEI. Trimming removed 2 bases from V and 7 bases from J; junction bases left unmatched: 13. CDR3 size: 18 residues. Using reference TRBV2 and TRBJ2-1 for the parts outside the CDR3, the full variable domain is EPEVTQTPSHQVTQMGQEVILRCVPISNHLYFYWYRQILGQKVEFLVSFYNNEISEKSEIFDDQFSVERPDGSNFTLKIRSTKLEDSAMYFCASSELLAGDGYWNEQFFGPGTRLTVL.

This clone was seen only once. The CDR3 DNA reads TGTGCCAGCAGCTCACAGGATCAGCCCCAGCATTTT. Translation gives CASSSQDQPQHF. The chain joins TRBV5-6 to TRBJ1-5; D may be TRBD1 (5 bases). The CDR3 has 12 residues. The V and J ends lost 3 bases and 5 bases respectively, with 6 bases between them. Germline V gene lookup returns CDR1 SGHDT and CDR2 YYEEEE. The complete variable domain, with remaining parts taken from reference TRBV5-6 and TRBJ1-5, reads DAGVTQSPTHLIKTRGQQVTLRCSPKSGHDTVSWYQQALGQGPQFIFQYYEEEERQRGNFPDRFSGHQFPNYSSELNVNALLLGDSALYLCASSSQDQPQHFGDGTRLSIL.

This chain connects TRBV30 to TRBJ2-7; 8 bases are shared with TRBD2. The V segment lost 2 bases and the J segment 7 bases; nucleotides outside the gene matches: 13. The CDR3 is 15 amino acids. CDR1 is GTSNPN, CDR2 SVGIG, per germline (reference sequence). CDR3 in DNA: TGTGCCTGGAGTCCCCGGGGGGGGGTCGGGCGGGAGCAGTACTTC. Its protein product is CAWSPRGGVGREQYF.

The rearrangement uses TRBV14 and TRBJ2-1; D ambiguous. V was pared by 3 bases and J by 2 bases, with 20 bases between. Germline V gene sequence: CDR1 SGHDN, CDR2 FVKESK. The CDR3 runs 18 residues. CDR3 sequence reads: CASSQDRQAVMTYNEQFF. The CDR3 region has the DNA TGTGCCAGCAGCCAGGATAGGCAGGCAGTGATGACCTACAATGAGCAGTTCTTC.

The gene calls are TRBV14 and TRBJ2-2; 13 nucleotides line up with TRBD2. Germline assignment: CDR1 SGHDN and CDR2 FVKESK. The CDR3 spans 19 residues. V trimming: 0 bases; J trimming: 5 bases; junction bases outside the gene matches: 9. Written as DNA, the CDR3 is TGTGCCAGCAGCCAAGATAAGGTACTAGCGGGAGGGCTAACCGGGGAGCTGTTTTTT. Translating it yields CASSQDKVLAGGLTGELFF.

The gene calls are TRBV4-2 and TRBJ2-1; TRBD2 is a possible D gene (6 bases). The V end lost 1 base, the J end lost 8 bases, and 12 bases lay between the germline ends. The CDR3 is 14 amino acids. The germline V gene has CDR1 LGHNA and CDR2 YNFKEQ. The chain's CDR3 is CASSQAGVGDEQFF. In nucleotides, the CDR3 is TGTGCCAGCAGCCAAGCGGGAGTCGGCGATGAGCAGTTCTTC.

The rearrangement joins TRBV21-1 to TRBJ1-5; no check of the table's D call, TRBD1, against the DNA was made. TRBV21-1 is tagged as a pseudogene. The CDR3 consists of 13 residues. The CDR3 DNA sequence: TGTGCCAACGAAACAGGGGGGGATCAGCCCCAGCATTTT. This translates into CANETGGDQPQHF.

The chain is built from TRBV4-1 and TRBJ2-3; 9 positions agree with TRBD2. The CDR3 covers 20 residues. The trim removed 4 bases at V and 2 bases at J, leaving 19 bases unmatched. In germline, CDR1 is MGHRA, CDR2 YSYEKL. The CDR3 region has the DNA TGCGCCAGCAGCCCCCGGGACGGTTATCCGGGACTAGCAATCACAGATACGCAGTATTTT. It translates to CASSPRDGYPGLAITDTQYF.

This chain joins TRBV2 and TRBJ2-1; 7 bases are shared with TRBD1. This CDR3 is 15 amino acids long. Trimming at V came to 8 bases and at J to 6 bases, leaving 13 bases not matched to a gene. The germline V gene has CDR1 SNHLY and CDR2 FYNNEI. This CDR3 is CASRRTGSLGNEQFF. DNA of the CDR3: TGTGCCAGCCGACGGACAGGTTCCCTCGGCAATGAGCAGTTCTTC.